The entry below describes one T cell receptor beta chain. These data belong to a study of blood T cell repertoires in COVID-19. Background on the study: COVID-19 samples from acute and convalescent phases originated in the United States, Italy and Spain. In each case, the material was cDNA or gDNA derived from T cells, B-cell-depleted T cells, or PBMCs.

Looked up from germline, CDR1 is LGHNA and CDR2 is YNFKEQ. Trimming stripped 0 bases from V and 4 bases from J, with 15 bases between. The CDR3 has 16 amino acids. As processed by the authors: Amplification from reference gene primers served as the basis for estimated nucleated cell counts. Clones were sequenced by immunoSEQ multiplex PCR, and TCRdb holds only the in-frame ones, with some missing. From that table come the V and J calls and clone size; the DNA was used to work out D and trimming. The table records around 68,000 clones, about nine tenths of them present only once. This clonotype was obtained from a woman in her 50s with acute or convalescent COVID-19. The chain is built from TRBV4-2 and TRBJ1-2, with TRBD1 as a possible D gene (6 bases). Source material: peripheral blood. CDR3: CASSQDWGGSGYGYTF. In nucleotides, the CDR3 is TGTGCCAGCAGCCAAGATTGGGGGGGCTCGGGCTATGGCTACACCTTC.